This T cell receptor (beta chain) derives from a study of CD8+CD57+ T cells in acquired aplastic anemia. Study-wide background: Sorted CD4+ plus CD8+ cells gave DNA averaging approximately 2.9 ug. For CD4+ cells, healthy donors had an average of approximately 9.8 million reads.

Notes on the study in general: Patients and controls were not found to differ significantly in CD8+ Simpson's diversity. Approximately 30 was the count of CD8+ CDR3 sequences that patients shared with controls.

The template used for profiling TCR beta VDJ and CDR3 was genomic DNA. Using its own MiXCR run on the reads, TCRdb lists one record per CDR3 protein. The sample lists 90,000 to 120,000 distinct CDR3 sequences, 51% seen once, with 25% to 35% in the top ten. In regard to this clonotype: Its antigen is still unknown.

V shed 7 bases, J shed 5 bases, and the junction held 5 bases outside the gene matches. The CDR3 length is 14 residues. Germline CDR1 reads LNHDA; CDR2 reads SQIVND (reference sequence). The sequence was obtained from a human donor in good health, serving as a control. This chain uses TRBV19 with TRBJ1-5; 10 nucleotides match TRBD1. Sequencing was done on a sample of sorted CD4+, CD8+, or CD8+CD57+ T cells (not recorded which) from PBMCs. This CDR3 reads CASTSTGGDQPQHF. CDR3 sequence (DNA): TGTGCCAGTACTTCGACAGGGGGCGATCAGCCCCAGCATTTT.